What follows are 5 T cell receptor beta chains derived from one specimen sequenced in a study of blood T cell repertoires in COVID-19. Produced via immunoSEQ multiplex PCR; TCRdb's table is partial and in-frame only. The data contain 110,000 or so clones, 84% of them singletons. Sequencing was done on a sample of peripheral blood. The receptors were gathered from a woman between 40 and 55 years old with acute or convalescent COVID-19.

The CDR3 region is CASSANPRQGMGYTF. The CDR3 DNA sequence: TGTGCCAGCAGCGCGAATCCCCGACAGGGTATGGGCTACACCTTC. The V call is TRBV7-2, the J call TRBJ1-2; 7 bases agree with TRBD1. Trimming removed 5 bases from V and 8 bases from J; junction bases left unmatched: 14. Per the germline V gene, CDR1 is SGHTA and CDR2 is FQGNSA. The CDR3 has 15 residues. Combining the CDR3 with reference TRBV7-2 and TRBJ1-2 gives the whole variable domain GAGVSQSPSNKVTEKGKDVELRCDPISGHTALYWYRQSLGQGLEFLIYFQGNSAPDKSGLPSDRFSAERTGGSVSTLTIQRTQQEDSAVYLCASSANPRQGMGYTFGSGTRLTVV.

J is TRBJ2-1 and V is TRBV4-3; weak D call: TRBD2 (6 bases). CDR1 LGHNA and CDR2 YSLEER come from the germline V gene. There are 17 residues in the CDR3. V was cut by 0 bases and J by 0 bases, with 12 bases left in between. This CDR3 reads CASSQELAPPSYNEQFF. The CDR3, as DNA: TGCGCCAGCAGCCAAGAACTAGCTCCCCCCTCCTACAATGAGCAGTTCTTC.

V is TRBV19 and J is TRBJ1-1, with D hard to call. The CDR3 contains 15 residues. Trimming left V 10 bases short and J 2 bases short, with 20 bases between. CDR1 is LNHDA, CDR2 SQIVND, per germline (reference sequence). The CDR3 bases are TGTGCCACTCTAGATCGGGGTGGCGGTAACACTGAAGCTTTCTTT. Encoded protein: CATLDRGGGNTEAFF.

The chain joins TRBV14 to TRBJ2-1; TRBD2 aligns across 9 bases. Looked up from germline, CDR1 is SGHDN and CDR2 is FVKESK. J lost 8 bases, V lost 2 bases, and 13 bases had no gene match. The CDR3 is made up of 17 amino acids. CDR3 sequence (DNA): TGTGCCAGCAGCCAACAAGATAAGCTAGCGGGGAGGTATGAGCAGTTCTTC. Amino acids: CASSQQDKLAGRYEQFF. The whole variable domain, remainder taken from reference TRBV14 and TRBJ2-1, is EAGVTQFPSHSVIEKGQTVTLRCDPISGHDNLYWYRRVMGKEIKFLLHFVKESKQDESGMPNNRFLAERTGGTYSTLKVQPAELEDSGVYFCASSQQDKLAGRYEQFFGPGTRLTVL.

This clone has a handful of counts. The rearrangement links TRBV7-2 to TRBJ2-3; 9 nucleotides agree with TRBD2. This CDR3 comprises 15 residues. Germline CDR1 reads SGHTA; CDR2 reads FQGNSA. V lost 5 bases to trimming and J lost 6 bases; unmatched junction nucleotides: 9. The CDR3 protein is CASSPGTAGGDTQYF. CDR3 coding DNA: TGTGCCAGCAGCCCTGGAACTGCGGGGGGGGATACGCAGTATTTT.